This paragraph reports one TCR beta chain. The junction departs from the called germline gene at one end, perhaps through a read error. This entry belongs to a study of blood T cell repertoires in COVID-19. Clones were read by immunoSEQ multiplex PCR, and TCRdb kept only the in-frame ones, dropping some. The sample yields tens of thousands of clones, 89% seen once. The CDR3 covers 12 residues. The chain combines TRBV6-7 with TRBJ2-4; the match to TRBD1 covers 11 bases. TRBV6-7 is assigned to the ORF class and has an uncertain function. Sequencing was carried out using peripheral blood. This receptor was taken from a human donor in a cohort sampled during active COVID-19. CDR3 region: CASSLGTGGHIF. Written as DNA, the CDR3 is TGTGCCAGCAGCCTCGGGACAGGGGGACACATCTTC.